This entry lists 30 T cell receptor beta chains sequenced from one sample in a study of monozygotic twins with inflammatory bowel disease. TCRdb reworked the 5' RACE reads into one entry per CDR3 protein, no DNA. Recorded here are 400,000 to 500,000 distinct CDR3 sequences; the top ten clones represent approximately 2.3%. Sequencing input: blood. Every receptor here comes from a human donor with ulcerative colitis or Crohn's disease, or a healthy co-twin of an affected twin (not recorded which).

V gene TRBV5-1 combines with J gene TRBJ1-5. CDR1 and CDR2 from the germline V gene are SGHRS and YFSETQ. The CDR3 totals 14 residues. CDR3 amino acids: CASSLGAGGQPQHF.

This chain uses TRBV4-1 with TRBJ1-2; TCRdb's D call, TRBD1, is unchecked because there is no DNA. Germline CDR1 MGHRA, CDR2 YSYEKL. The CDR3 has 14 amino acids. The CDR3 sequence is CASSRPGTGGGYTF.

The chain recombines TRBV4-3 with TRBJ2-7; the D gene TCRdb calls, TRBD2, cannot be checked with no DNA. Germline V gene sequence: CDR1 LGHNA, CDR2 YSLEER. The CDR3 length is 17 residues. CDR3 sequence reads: CASSQDSLAGGVYEQYF.

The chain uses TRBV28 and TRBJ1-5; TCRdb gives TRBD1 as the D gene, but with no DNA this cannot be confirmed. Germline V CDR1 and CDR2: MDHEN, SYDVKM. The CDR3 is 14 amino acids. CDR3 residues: CAIGTGYSNQPQHF.

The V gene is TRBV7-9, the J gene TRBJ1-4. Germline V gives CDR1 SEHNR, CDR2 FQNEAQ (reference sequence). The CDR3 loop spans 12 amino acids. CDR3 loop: CASSLAYEKLFF. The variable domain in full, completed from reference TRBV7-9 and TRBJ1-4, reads DTGVSQNPRHKITKRGQNVTFRCDPISEHNRLYWYRQTLGQGPEFLTYFQNEAQLEKSRLLSDRFSAERPKGSFSTLEIQRTEQGDSAMYLCASSLAYEKLFFGSGTQLSVL.

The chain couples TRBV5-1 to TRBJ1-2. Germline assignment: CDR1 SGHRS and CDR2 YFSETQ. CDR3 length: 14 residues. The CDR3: CASSSLGLAYGYTF.

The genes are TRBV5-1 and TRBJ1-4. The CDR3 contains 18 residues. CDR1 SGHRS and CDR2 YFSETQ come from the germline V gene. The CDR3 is CASSLGVGRPGTNEKLFF. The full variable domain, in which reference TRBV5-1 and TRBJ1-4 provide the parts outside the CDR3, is KAGVTQTPRYLIKTRGQQVTLSCSPISGHRSVSWYQQTPGQGLQFLFEYFSETQRNKGNFPGRFSGRQFSNSRSEMNVSTLELGDSALYLCASSLGVGRPGTNEKLFFGSGTQLSVL.

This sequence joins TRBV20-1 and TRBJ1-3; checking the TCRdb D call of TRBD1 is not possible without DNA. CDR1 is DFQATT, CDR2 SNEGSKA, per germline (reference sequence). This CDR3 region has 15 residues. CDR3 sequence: CSADSSRGSGNTIYF.

CDR3 amino acids: CASSPGTGRNQPQHF. The chain has TRBV18 and TRBJ1-5; with no DNA, the TCRdb D assignment of TRBD1 cannot be verified. The CDR3 sequence is 15 residues long. The germline CDR1 and CDR2 sequences are KGHSH and LQKENI.

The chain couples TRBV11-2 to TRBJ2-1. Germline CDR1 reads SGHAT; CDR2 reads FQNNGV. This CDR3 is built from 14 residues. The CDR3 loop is CASSPTDLGNEQFF.

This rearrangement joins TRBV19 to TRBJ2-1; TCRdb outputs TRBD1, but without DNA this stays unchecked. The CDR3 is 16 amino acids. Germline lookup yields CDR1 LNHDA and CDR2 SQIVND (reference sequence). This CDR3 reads CASSTRTGGYYNEQFF.

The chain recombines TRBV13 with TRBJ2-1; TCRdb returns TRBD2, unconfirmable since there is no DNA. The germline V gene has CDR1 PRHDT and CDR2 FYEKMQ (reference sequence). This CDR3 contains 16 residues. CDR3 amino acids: CASSLWSSGSVNEQFF.

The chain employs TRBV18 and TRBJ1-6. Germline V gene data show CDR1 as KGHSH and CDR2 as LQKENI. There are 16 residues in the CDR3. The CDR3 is CASSPSREARVSPLHF.

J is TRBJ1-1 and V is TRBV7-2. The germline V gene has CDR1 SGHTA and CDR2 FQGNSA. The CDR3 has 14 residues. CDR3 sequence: CASSLDLVNTEAFF.

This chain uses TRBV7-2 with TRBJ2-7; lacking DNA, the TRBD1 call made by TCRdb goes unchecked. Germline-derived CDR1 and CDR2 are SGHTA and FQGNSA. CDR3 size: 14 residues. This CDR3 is CASSLVMGPYEQYF.

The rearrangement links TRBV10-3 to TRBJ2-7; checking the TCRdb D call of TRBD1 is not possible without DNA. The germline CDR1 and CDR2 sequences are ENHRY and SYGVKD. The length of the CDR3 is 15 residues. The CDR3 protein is CAISESWTGVYEQYF.

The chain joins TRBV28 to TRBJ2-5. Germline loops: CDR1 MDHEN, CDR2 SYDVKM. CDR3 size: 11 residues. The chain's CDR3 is CTSSSPETQYF.

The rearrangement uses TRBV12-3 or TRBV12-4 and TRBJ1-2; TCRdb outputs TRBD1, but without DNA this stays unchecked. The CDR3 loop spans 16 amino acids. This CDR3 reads CASSTPPGQGIYGYTF.

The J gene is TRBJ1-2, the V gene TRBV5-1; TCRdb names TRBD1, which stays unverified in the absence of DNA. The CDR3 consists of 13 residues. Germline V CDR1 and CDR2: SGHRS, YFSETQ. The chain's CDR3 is CASSRGDNYGYTF.

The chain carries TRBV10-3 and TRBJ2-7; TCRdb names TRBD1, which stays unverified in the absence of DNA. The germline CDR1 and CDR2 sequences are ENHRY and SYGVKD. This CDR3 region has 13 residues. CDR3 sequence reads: CAITQDRSYEQYF.

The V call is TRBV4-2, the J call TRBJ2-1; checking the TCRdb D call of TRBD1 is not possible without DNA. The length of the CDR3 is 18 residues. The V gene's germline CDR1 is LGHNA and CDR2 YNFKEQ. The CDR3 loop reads CASSLVPGTGSSYNEQFF.

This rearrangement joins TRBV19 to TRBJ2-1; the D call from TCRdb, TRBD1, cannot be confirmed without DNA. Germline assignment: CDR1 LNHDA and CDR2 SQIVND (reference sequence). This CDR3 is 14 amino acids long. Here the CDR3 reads CASNQETGRNEQFF.

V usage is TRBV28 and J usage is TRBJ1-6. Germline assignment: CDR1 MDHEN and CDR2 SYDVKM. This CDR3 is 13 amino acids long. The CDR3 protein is CASSFQGLMPLHF.

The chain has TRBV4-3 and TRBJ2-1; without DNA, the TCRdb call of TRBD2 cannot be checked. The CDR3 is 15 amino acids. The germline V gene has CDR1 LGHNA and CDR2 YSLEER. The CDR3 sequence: CASSQDTSGSYEQFF.

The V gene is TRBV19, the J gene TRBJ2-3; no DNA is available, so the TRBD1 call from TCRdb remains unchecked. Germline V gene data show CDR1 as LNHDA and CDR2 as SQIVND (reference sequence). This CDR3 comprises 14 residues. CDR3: CASSIVTGSGTQYF.

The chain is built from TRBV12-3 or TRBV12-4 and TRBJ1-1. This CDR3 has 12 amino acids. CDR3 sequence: CASSRGDKQAFF.

CDR3 protein: CASSLPPGARSPLHF. The chain joins TRBV7-2 to TRBJ1-6; TCRdb gives TRBD1 as the D gene, but with no DNA this cannot be confirmed. The CDR3 consists of 15 residues. Per the germline V gene, CDR1 is SGHTA and CDR2 is FQGNSA.

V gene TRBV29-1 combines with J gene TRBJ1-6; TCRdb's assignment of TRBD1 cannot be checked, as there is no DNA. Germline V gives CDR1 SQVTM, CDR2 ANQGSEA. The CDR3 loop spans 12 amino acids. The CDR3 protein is CSSPWLVSPLHF.

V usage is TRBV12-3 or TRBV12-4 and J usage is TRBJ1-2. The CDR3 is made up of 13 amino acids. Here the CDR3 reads CASSFDETYGYTF.

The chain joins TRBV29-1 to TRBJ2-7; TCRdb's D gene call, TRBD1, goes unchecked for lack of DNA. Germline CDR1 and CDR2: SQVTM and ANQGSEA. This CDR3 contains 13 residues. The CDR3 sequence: CSVANRGLREQYF.